This TCR beta chain was profiled in a study of OX40 agonist ivuxolimab in advanced cancers. Overall study: Ivuxolimab is a fully human IgG2 antibody that activates OX40 (CD134). The dose of intravenous ivuxolimab that patients received every 2 weeks ranged from 0.01 to 10 mg/kg. Dose-escalation patients had hepatocellular carcinoma, melanoma, renal cell or head and neck cancer.

General study findings and limits: Averaged across samples, CD8+ T cells carried more expanded clones than CD4+ did.

Germline V gene sequence: CDR1 SGDLS, CDR2 YYNGEE. The J segment lost 3 bases and the V segment lost 4 bases, leaving 7 bases of the junction unmatched. This CDR3 contains 14 residues. Libraries were prepared by immunoSEQ multiplex PCR; TCRdb keeps only in-frame clonotypes and omits some of them. The profile shows 35,000 to 55,000 clones, 85% to 95% of them singletons. Concerning this clone: Its target is not known.

The chain couples TRBV9 to TRBJ2-7, with 7 bases that match TRBD1. Sequencing used CD4+ or CD8+ T cells sorted from blood, obtained in a trial of the OX40 agonist ivuxolimab. This clonotype was obtained from an adult with an advanced solid tumor such as melanoma, head and neck, liver or kidney cancer. The CDR3 DNA is TGTGCCAGCAGCACCGGGACAGACCGCTACGAGCAGTACTTC. This translates into CASSTGTDRYEQYF.